A selection of T cell receptor beta chains follows, all from one sample in a study of siplizumab effects on memory and regulatory T cells. Method: immunoSEQ multiplex PCR; TCRdb's copy keeps in-frame clones and lacks some. The sample has 70,000 to 95,000 clones, 93% seen once; the top ten hold approximately 7.1%. Sequenced input: CD8+ T cells sorted from blood. These receptors all stem from a human donor in good health. The CDR3 runs from the conserved cysteine through the conserved F or W. The D gene is left open where the match is weak. Some rows mark clone size as missing; the rest say once, few, many or name a class of expanded clone.

cdr3_nt: TGTGCCAGCAGCTCAACGGGGGCCCGAGGGGAGCAGTACTTC
cdr3_aa: CASSSTGARGEQYF
j_call: TRBJ2-7
clone_size: -
d_call: -
v_call: TRBV11-2

cdr3_nt: TGCGCCAGCAGCATAGGGACAGGGGTAGGGGACACTGAAGCTTTCTTT
cdr3_aa: CASSIGTGVGDTEAFF
j_call: TRBJ1-1
clone_size: -
d_call: TRBD1
v_call: TRBV5-1

cdr3_nt: TGTGCCAGCAGCTTATCTCAGGTGGGGCAAGAGACCCAGTACTTC
cdr3_aa: CASSLSQVGQETQYF
j_call: TRBJ2-5
clone_size: -
d_call: -
v_call: TRBV7-9

cdr3_nt: TGTGCCAGCGGGTCGGCGGGCGAGCAGTACTTC
cdr3_aa: CASGSAGEQYF
j_call: TRBJ2-7
clone_size: once
d_call: -
v_call: TRBV25-1

cdr3_nt: TGTGCCAGCAGTTATGGAGTAGCAGAGACCCAGTACTTC
cdr3_aa: CASSYGVAETQYF
j_call: TRBJ2-5
clone_size: -
d_call: -
v_call: TRBV6-6

cdr3_nt: TGCAGCGGCGAGGGGCTAGCCAACTCCTACAATGAGCAGTTCTTC
cdr3_aa: CSGEGLANSYNEQFF
j_call: TRBJ2-1
clone_size: -
d_call: -
v_call: TRBV29-1

cdr3_nt: TGTGCCAGCTCACCAGGGGATGAGCAGTTCTTC
cdr3_aa: CASSPGDEQFF
j_call: TRBJ2-1
clone_size: -
d_call: -
v_call: TRBV18

cdr3_nt: TGTGCCAGCAGCTCCGACTGCTCCGGGACTAGGGGTTTCGAGACCCAGTACTTC
cdr3_aa: CASSSDCSGTRGFETQYF
j_call: TRBJ2-5
clone_size: -
d_call: -
v_call: TRBV21-1

cdr3_nt: TGTGCCAGCAGTCGGGACAGGGGATTTTATGGCTACACCTTC
cdr3_aa: CASSRDRGFYGYTF
j_call: TRBJ1-2
clone_size: -
d_call: TRBD1
v_call: TRBV27

cdr3_nt: TGTGCCAGCAGCTGGGGCACAGGGGATAACTACTCTGGAAACACCATATATTTT
cdr3_aa: CASSWGTGDNYSGNTIYF
j_call: TRBJ1-3
clone_size: -
d_call: TRBD1
v_call: TRBV7-9